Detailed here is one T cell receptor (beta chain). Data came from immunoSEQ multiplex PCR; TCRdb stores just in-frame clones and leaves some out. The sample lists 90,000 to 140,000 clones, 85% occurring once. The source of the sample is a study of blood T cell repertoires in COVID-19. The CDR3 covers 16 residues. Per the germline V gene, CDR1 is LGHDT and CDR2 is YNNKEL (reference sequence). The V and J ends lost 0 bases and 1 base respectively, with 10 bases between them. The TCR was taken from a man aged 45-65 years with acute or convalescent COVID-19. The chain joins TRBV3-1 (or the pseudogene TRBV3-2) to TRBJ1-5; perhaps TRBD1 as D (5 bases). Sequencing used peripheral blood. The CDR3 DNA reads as TGTGCCAGCAGCCAAGAAGGAGGGGAGAGCAATCAGCCCCAGCATTTT. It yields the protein CASSQEGGESNQPQHF.